This T cell receptor (beta chain) was sequenced in a study of T-cell reconstitution after alpha-beta-depleted transplantation in children. Whole-study results and caveats: T-cell counts and diversity at one year following transplant were attributed mainly to newly produced T cells. It was reported that alpha-beta T cells came from several hundred expanded graft clones (about two months after transplant). Recipient T cells and thymic progenitors that survived gave rise to the high TCRbeta diversity observed at day 60 in some patients.

It was with unique molecular identifiers that the TCRbeta library was prepared. TCRdb re-called the PCR reads with MiXCR, one entry per CDR3 protein. Of around 700,000 distinct CDR3 sequences listed, around 13% are singletons. This clonotype has at least ten counts. No antigen is known for it. Trimming shortened V by 2 bases and J by 0 bases, and 11 bases separated the two germline ends. The CDR3 is 16 amino acids. The source is a girl aged 2 to 10 with congenital amegakaryocytic thrombocytopenia, due to receive a stem cell transplant. The chain joins TRBV12-3 or TRBV12-4 to TRBJ1-5; D remains ambiguous. Specimen: PBMCs, collected before TCRalphabeta/CD19-depleted stem cell transplant. The CDR3 spells CASSLRAVNSNQPQHF. The CDR3 DNA is TGTGCCAGCAGTTTAAGGGCCGTGAATAGCAATCAGCCCCAGCATTTT.